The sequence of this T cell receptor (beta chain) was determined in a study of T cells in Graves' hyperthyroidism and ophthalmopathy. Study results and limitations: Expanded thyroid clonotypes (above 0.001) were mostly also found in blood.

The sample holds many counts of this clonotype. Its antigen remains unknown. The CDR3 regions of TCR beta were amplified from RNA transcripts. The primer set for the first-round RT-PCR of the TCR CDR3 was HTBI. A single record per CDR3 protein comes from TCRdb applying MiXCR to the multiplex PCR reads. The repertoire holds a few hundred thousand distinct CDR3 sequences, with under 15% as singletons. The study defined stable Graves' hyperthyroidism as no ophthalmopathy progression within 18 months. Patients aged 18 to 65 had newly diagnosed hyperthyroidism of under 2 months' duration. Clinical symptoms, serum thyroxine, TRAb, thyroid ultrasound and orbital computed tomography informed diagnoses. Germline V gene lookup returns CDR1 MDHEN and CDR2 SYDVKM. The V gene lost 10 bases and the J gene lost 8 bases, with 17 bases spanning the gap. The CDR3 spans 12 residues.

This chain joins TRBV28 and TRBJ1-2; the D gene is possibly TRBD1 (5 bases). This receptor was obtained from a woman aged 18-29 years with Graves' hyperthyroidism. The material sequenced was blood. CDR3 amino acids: CAILSGVGGYTF. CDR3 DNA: TGTGCCATCCTCTCGGGGGTCGGGGGCTACACCTTC.